These 21 T cell receptor beta chains were all obtained from the same sample, sequenced in a study of regulatory T cells in long-lasting Graves disease. Time point: persistent/refractory GD, antithyroid drugs over 5 years with positive TRAb. The TCR library was made from RNA that had been extracted from PBMCs in TRIzol. With iRepertoire HTBI primers and Arm-PCR of CDR3 regions, TCR beta libraries were built. TCRdb re-called the multiplex PCR reads through MiXCR, storing one row per CDR3 protein. Here the sample spans 250,000 to 300,000 distinct CDR3 sequences, around a fifth being singletons. Source: peripheral blood mononuclear cells (PBMCs), taken when the disease was refractory, from a patient treated with antithyroid drugs. The receptors shown here come from a female donor with Graves disease.

The gene calls are TRBV28 and TRBJ1-5, with 8 bases identical to TRBD1. This CDR3 has 17 residues. CDR1 MDHEN and CDR2 SYDVKM come from the germline V gene. V lost 3 bases and J lost 3; bases outside the gene matches: 10. The CDR3 here is CASSFLAGTGSNQPQHF. The CDR3 region has the DNA TGTGCCAGCAGTTTTTTAGCCGGGACAGGATCCAATCAGCCCCAGCATTTT.

This clonotype was seen repeatedly, ten times or more. The chain recombines TRBV18 with TRBJ1-4; TRBD1 might be the D (5 bases). The germline gives CDR1 KGHSH, CDR2 LQKENI. This CDR3 region has 16 residues. V lost 0 bases and J lost 4, with 12 bases in between. Here the CDR3 reads CASSPPRGNNNEKLFF. CDR3 nucleotides: TGTGCCAGCTCACCACCTCGGGGGAATAATAATGAAAAACTGTTTTTT. The full variable domain, in which reference TRBV18 and TRBJ1-4 provide the parts outside the CDR3, is NAGVMQNPRHLVRRRGQEARLRCSPMKGHSHVYWYRQLPEEGLKFMVYLQKENIIDESGMPKERFSAEFPKEGPSILRIQQVVRGDSAAYFCASSPPRGNNNEKLFFGSGTQLSVL.

The chain couples TRBV28 to TRBJ2-3, with D perhaps matching TRBD1 (5 bases). V lost 5 bases, J lost 1 base, and 19 bases lay in between. The CDR3 loop spans 17 amino acids. Germline-derived CDR1 and CDR2 are MDHEN and SYDVKM. The DNA of the CDR3 is TGTGCCAGCAGTCCCCTTATCGCAGGGTTTGGCACAGATACGCAGTATTTT. It encodes CASSPLIAGFGTDTQYF.

Remarks on this clonotype: A junction boundary mismatches the germline segment, possibly from a read error. The J gene is TRBJ1-5, the V gene TRBV5-1; TRBD1 is a possible D gene (6 bases). This CDR3 contains 15 residues. CDR1 SGHRS and CDR2 YFSETQ come from the germline V gene. This CDR3 reads CASSPQGYSNQPLHF. In nucleotides, the CDR3 is TGCGCCAGCAGCCCACAGGGATATAGCAATCAGCCCCTGCATTTT. Variable domain in full (rest from reference TRBV5-1 and TRBJ1-5): KAGVTQTPRYLIKTRGQQVTLSCSPISGHRSVSWYQQTPGQGLQFLFEYFSETQRNKGNFPGRFSGRQFSNSRSEMNVSTLELGDSALYLCASSPQGYSNQPLHFGDGTRLSIL.

This clonotype came up a few times. This sequence joins TRBV7-2 and TRBJ2-1; D ambiguous. Germline CDR1 SGHTA, CDR2 FQGNSA. The CDR3 runs 15 residues. Trimming stripped 4 bases from V and 5 bases from J, with 15 bases between. CDR3 sequence reads: CASSSVNDDHNEQFF. CDR3 DNA sequence: TGTGCCAGCAGCTCGGTCAATGACGACCACAATGAGCAGTTCTTC. The variable domain in full, with the rest retrieved from reference TRBV7-2 and TRBJ2-1, is GAGVSQSPSNKVTEKGKDVELRCDPISGHTALYWYRQSLGQGLEFLIYFQGNSAPDKSGLPSDRFSAERTGGSVSTLTIQRTQQEDSAVYLCASSSVNDDHNEQFFGPGTRLTVL.

The V call is TRBV7-2, the J call TRBJ2-1; D is perhaps TRBD1 (6 bases). Germline V CDR1 and CDR2: SGHTA, FQGNSA. Trimming left V 8 bases short and J 5 bases short, with 19 bases between. The CDR3 length is 15 residues. The CDR3 coding sequence is TGTGCCAGCTCAAAGCGACGAGGGACACACAATGAGCAGTTCTTC. The encoded protein is CASSKRRGTHNEQFF.

This chain connects TRBV7-8 to TRBJ2-2; maybe TRBD1 (5 bases). CDR1 and CDR2 (germline): SGHVS, FQNEAQ. V was clipped by 2 bases and J by 6 bases, with 16 bases between them. The CDR3 has 16 amino acids. CDR3 loop: CASSLQGFESAGELFF. CDR3 coding DNA: TGTGCCAGCAGCTTACAGGGATTTGAGTCCGCCGGGGAGCTGTTTTTT.

This clonotype has ten or more counts. The chain employs TRBV11-2 and TRBJ2-7; a possible D gene is TRBD2 (6 bases). Germline values: CDR1 SGHAT, CDR2 FQNNGV. The CDR3 runs to 15 residues. Trimming took off 2 bases at V and 4 bases at J, with 15 bases between the two ends. The CDR3 here is CASSLFWGVGYEQYF. The CDR3 nucleotides read TGTGCCAGCAGCTTATTCTGGGGGGTAGGATACGAGCAGTACTTC.

The chain recombines TRBV7-8 with TRBJ2-7; a possible D gene is TRBD1 (5 bases). Between the trimmed V and J ends, which lost 0 bases and 2 bases, there was a span of 17 bases. This CDR3 region has 17 residues. Per the germline V gene, CDR1 is SGHVS and CDR2 is FQNEAQ. CDR3 region: CASSLAFGGATAYEQYF. DNA of the CDR3: TGTGCCAGCAGCTTAGCGTTTGGTGGGGCGACGGCCTACGAGCAGTACTTC. Using reference TRBV7-8 and TRBJ2-7 for the parts outside the CDR3, the full variable domain is GAGVSQSPRYKVAKRGQDVALRCDPISGHVSLFWYQQALGQGPEFLTYFQNEAQLDKSGLPSDRFFAERPEGSVSTLKIQRTQQEDSAVYLCASSLAFGGATAYEQYFGPGTRLTVT.

The chain carries TRBV30 and TRBJ2-7; the D call may be TRBD1 or TRBD2 (5 bases each). CDR3 size: 15 residues. V gave up 2 bases and J gave up 1 base, with 15 bases separating them. Per germline, CDR1 GTSNPN and CDR2 SVGIG (reference sequence). CDR3 in DNA: TGTGCCTGGAGTTTGGGACGGACTTTATCCTACGAGCAGTACTTC. This encodes CAWSLGRTLSYEQYF.

The chain couples TRBV4-3 to TRBJ2-7; the match to TRBD1 covers 7 bases. The CDR3 sequence is 15 residues long. Germline-derived CDR1 and CDR2 are LGHNA and YSLEER. V shed 0 bases and J 4 bases; nucleotides not matched to a gene: 6. CDR3 protein: CASSQDRDRDYEQYF. CDR3 sequence (DNA): TGCGCCAGCAGCCAAGATCGGGACAGAGATTACGAGCAGTACTTC.

Many counts were recorded for this clonotype. This chain connects TRBV18 to TRBJ1-4, with D perhaps matching TRBD1 (6 bases). The CDR3 covers 15 residues. V lost 6 bases to trimming and J lost 6 bases, with 17 bases between them. CDR1 and CDR2 from the germline V gene are KGHSH and LQKENI. This CDR3 is CASSPEQGLDEKLFF. The CDR3 DNA sequence: TGTGCCAGCTCGCCGGAACAGGGTCTGGATGAAAAACTGTTTTTT.

The chain recombines TRBV9 with TRBJ2-3; TRBD2 agrees at 8 bases. The CDR3 totals 15 residues. After removal of 5 bases from V and 2 bases from J, the junction contained 7 bases not matched to a gene. Germline V lookup: CDR1 SGDLS, CDR2 YYNGEE. The CDR3 DNA reads TGTGCCAGCAGTTTCGGGGGACTAGACACAGATACGCAGTATTTT. Amino acid sequence: CASSFGGLDTDTQYF.

This clonotype was detected many times. J is TRBJ2-7 and V is TRBV2, with D possibly matching TRBD1 (5 bases). The CDR3 runs 13 residues. Germline V lookup: CDR1 SNHLY, CDR2 FYNNEI. V was pared by 10 bases and J by 3 bases, with 16 bases between. As DNA, the CDR3 is TGTGCCACCAAGAGTACAGGTGACTACGAGCAGTACTTC. As protein: CATKSTGDYEQYF.

This clonotype has at least ten counts. The chain employs TRBV7-8 and TRBJ2-2; maybe TRBD2 (6 bases). Trimming pared 3 bases from V and 5 bases from J, leaving 10 bases between. Germline CDR1 is SGHVS and CDR2 is FQNEAQ. This CDR3 contains 14 residues. CDR3 bases: TGTGCCAGCAGCTTTAGACTAGGAACCGGGGAGCTGTTTTTT. It translates to CASSFRLGTGELFF.

This clonotype showed up just a few times. The J gene is TRBJ2-2, the V gene TRBV7-9; D gene unclear. CDR3 size: 15 residues. From germline, CDR1 is SEHNR and CDR2 FQNEAQ (reference sequence). V gave up 6 bases and J gave up 0 bases, with 11 bases separating them. CDR3 in amino acids: CASSFRLPNTGELFF. CDR3 DNA sequence: TGTGCCAGCAGTTTCAGGTTGCCGAACACCGGGGAGCTGTTTTTT.

This clonotype was seen only a few times. The CDR3 is CASALAREGEQYF. Written as DNA, the CDR3 is TGTGCCAGCGCCCTTGCGCGGGAAGGCGAGCAGTACTTC. The rearrangement joins TRBV7-2 to TRBJ2-7, with D perhaps matching TRBD2 (6 bases). CDR1 is SGHTA and CDR2 is FQGNSA in the germline V gene. CDR3 length: 13 amino acids. The germline V and J ends were trimmed by 8 bases and 6 bases, with 17 bases remaining between them.

The table lists this clonotype with many counts. The chain employs TRBV28 and TRBJ1-6; the D gene is possibly TRBD1 (6 bases). V dropped 4 bases and J dropped 3 bases, with 13 bases sitting between them. The CDR3 runs 16 residues. Germline loops: CDR1 MDHEN, CDR2 SYDVKM. This chain's CDR3 is CASSSTVQGYNSPLHF. The CDR3 nucleotides read TGTGCCAGCAGTTCCACCGTACAGGGCTATAATTCACCCCTCCACTTT. Using reference TRBV28 and TRBJ1-6 for the parts outside the CDR3, the full variable domain is DVKVTQSSRYLVKRTGEKVFLECVQDMDHENMFWYRQDPGLGLRLIYFSYDVKMKEKGDIPEGYSVSREKKERFSLILESASTNQTSMYLCASSSTVQGYNSPLHFGNGTRLTVT.

This clonotype came up many times. The chain has TRBV7-9 and TRBJ1-1; D remains ambiguous. Between the trimmed V and J ends, which lost 8 bases and 0 bases, there was a span of 7 bases. The CDR3 has 12 amino acids. CDR1 and CDR2 from the germline V gene are SEHNR and FQNEAQ (reference sequence). CDR3 residues: CASGQMNTEAFF. The CDR3 region has the DNA TGTGCCAGCGGGCAGATGAACACTGAAGCTTTCTTT.

This clonotype was found a few times. The chain carries TRBV28 and TRBJ2-4; TRBD1 is a possible D gene (8 bases). V gave up 1 base and J gave up 7 bases, with 11 bases separating them. Germline lookup yields CDR1 MDHEN and CDR2 SYDVKM. CDR3 size: 14 residues. CDR3 sequence: CASSLSQGGNIQYF. For the CDR3, the DNA is TGTGCCAGCAGTTTATCACAGGGGGGGAACATTCAGTACTTC.

This clonotype was counted at least ten times. The V gene is TRBV18, the J gene TRBJ2-7; 10 bases match TRBD1. The CDR3 extends over 15 amino acids. Germline V gene data show CDR1 as KGHSH and CDR2 as LQKENI. V shed 5 bases, J shed 0 bases, and the junction held 4 bases outside the gene matches. DNA for the CDR3: TGTGCCAGCTCAGCGGGACAGGGGTTCTCCTACGAGCAGTACTTC. Translated: CASSAGQGFSYEQYF.